The 27 T cell receptor beta chains presented below share a single source sample, sequenced in a study of blood T cells in healthy people across ages (dated by TCRdb to the mid-2010s). The library relied on 5' RACE. The data were produced on an Illumina HiSeq 2500. The second PCR ran for roughly 6 to 11 cycles and used a J-beta primer mix along with a sample-barcoded 5' primer. The public reads were quality trimmed at Q25 with fastp and then assembled into clones with MiXCR by TCRdb, keeping productive beta chains. Rows are combined by CDR3 protein, so each entry shows the most common genes and DNA. The sample data list 550,000 to 650,000 distinct CDR3 sequences, and about a quarter of these were observed just once. The leading ten clones occupy 3% to 4% of the sample. In addition, the sample was reused for a study of T cells of mothers and their children.

Sequencing was carried out using blood. The receptor set was obtained from a boy between 2 and 10 years old in good health.

The rearrangement links TRBV19 to TRBJ1-2, with 8 bases matching TRBD1. The length of the CDR3 is 13 residues. Per the germline V gene, CDR1 is LNHDA and CDR2 is SQIVND (reference sequence). With V trimmed by 7 bases and J by 8 bases, 9 bases remained unmatched. In nucleotides, the CDR3 is TGTGCCAGTACCTCAGGGGGCGCGGGCGGCTACACCTTC. Its protein is CASTSGGAGGYTF.

This clonotype was detected only a few times. The gene calls are TRBV12-3 or TRBV12-4 and TRBJ2-5, with D perhaps TRBD1 or TRBD2 (6 bases each). This CDR3 has 14 residues. Trimming cost V 4 bases and J 4 bases, with 13 bases left between them. Written as DNA, the CDR3 is TGTGCCAGCAGTTCGTCGGGGGCTGCAGAGACCCAGTACTTC. Amino acid sequence: CASSSSGAAETQYF.

This clonotype appeared a single time. The CDR3 region has the DNA TGTGCCAGCAGCTTATCACTACGAATCACAGGGGACCACACAGATACGCAGTATTTT. Amino acids: CASSLSLRITGDHTDTQYF. V and J are TRBV7-6 and TRBJ2-3, with 7 bases lining up with TRBD1. The trim removed 2 bases at V and 2 bases at J, leaving 16 bases unmatched. Germline V gene sequence: CDR1 SGHVS, CDR2 FNYEAQ. This CDR3 comprises 19 residues.

The V gene is TRBV2, the J gene TRBJ1-3; 9 bases are a match to TRBD1. The germline gives CDR1 SNHLY, CDR2 FYNNEI. Trimming cost V 6 bases and J 3 bases; bases outside gene matches: 12. The CDR3 consists of 17 residues. The CDR3 reads CASRGGQGRPLGNTIYF. Written as DNA, the CDR3 is TGTGCCAGCAGGGGGGGACAGGGAAGGCCCCTTGGAAACACCATATATTTT.

A remark on this clonotype: Compared with germline, one end of the junction differs, possibly owing to a read error. The chain has TRBV29-1 and TRBJ2-1, with 10 bases aligning to TRBD2. Germline V lookup: CDR1 SQVTM, CDR2 ANQGSEA. The CDR3 is 14 residues long. CDR3: CSVDGLAGVDERFF. The CDR3 nucleotides read TGCAGCGTTGACGGGCTAGCGGGAGTCGATGAGCGGTTCTTC.

The chain is built from TRBV7-2 and TRBJ1-1; 8 bases fit TRBD1. CDR1 is SGHTA, CDR2 FQGNSA, per germline. Trimming cost V 5 bases and J 5 bases; bases outside gene matches: 10. CDR3 length equals 15 residues. CDR3 sequence: CASSPFSGGRTEAFF. CDR3 sequence (DNA): TGTGCCAGCAGCCCTTTCTCAGGGGGCCGAACTGAAGCTTTCTTT.

This clonotype was counted ten times or more. The chain recombines TRBV7-8 with TRBJ2-1; 7 bases fit TRBD2. The CDR3 has 16 amino acids. The ends lost 5 bases at V and 7 bases at J; junction bases unmatched: 14. Germline CDR1 is SGHVS and CDR2 is FQNEAQ. CDR3 protein: CASSTTTSFLGNEQFF. In nucleotides, the CDR3 is TGTGCCAGCAGCACCACGACTAGCTTCCTGGGGAATGAGCAGTTCTTC.

This clonotype has only a few counts. The V gene is TRBV7-9, the J gene TRBJ2-5; D possibly corresponds to TRBD2 (7 bases). V dropped 4 bases and J dropped 4 bases, with 13 bases sitting between them. Germline V CDR1 and CDR2: SEHNR, FQNEAQ (reference sequence). The CDR3 runs 14 residues. Written as DNA, the CDR3 is TGTGCCAGCAGCTCGCTAGGGGGGGGAGAGACCCAGTACTTC. It yields the protein CASSSLGGGETQYF.

This clonotype was observed a handful of times. The genes are TRBV5-1 and TRBJ1-2, with TRBD1 identical over 7 bases. Trimming took 1 base from V and 6 from J; bases not matched to a gene: 12. The CDR3 consists of 16 residues. The germline gives CDR1 SGHRS, CDR2 YFSETQ. In DNA form, the CDR3 reads TGCGCCAGCAGCTTGCCGACAGGGCGCGTTATGGATGGCTACACCTTC. Its protein is CASSLPTGRVMDGYTF.

In its sample, this clonotype was seen many times. The rearrangement joins TRBV29-1 to TRBJ1-1; 9 nucleotides agree with TRBD1. Germline lookup yields CDR1 SQVTM and CDR2 ANQGSEA. This CDR3 has 13 amino acids. V was clipped by 8 bases and J by 5 bases; unmatched bases: 9. The CDR3 loop is CSSSGTGQTEAFF. For the CDR3, the DNA is TGCAGCTCATCCGGGACAGGGCAAACTGAAGCTTTCTTT.

This chain links TRBV12-3 or TRBV12-4 with TRBJ2-7, with D maybe TRBD1 (6 bases). V was clipped by 4 bases and J by 5 bases, with 12 bases between them. The CDR3 loop spans 13 amino acids. The CDR3 DNA reads as TGTGCCAGCAGTTATACCGGGACACACGAGCAGTACTTC. Amino acid sequence: CASSYTGTHEQYF.

This clonotype was detected many times. This rearrangement joins TRBV20-1 to TRBJ1-1; weak D call: TRBD1 (6 bases). The CDR3 runs 13 residues. The germline gives CDR1 DFQATT, CDR2 SNEGSKA (reference sequence). Deletions cut 3 bases from V and 2 bases from J, with 10 bases between. The CDR3 bases are TGCAGTGCTAGGAGGGGGACTAACACTGAAGCTTTCTTT. It specifies CSARRGTNTEAFF.

CDR3 in amino acids: CASSLANGPQYF. The CDR3 nucleotides read TGTGCCAGCAGCTTAGCGAACGGACCCCAGTACTTC. This rearrangement joins TRBV7-9 to TRBJ2-4, with unresolved D. The V end was cut by 0 bases, the J end by 13 bases, with 10 bases between. The germline gives CDR1 SEHNR, CDR2 FQNEAQ (reference sequence). This CDR3 is built from 12 residues. The full variable domain, its missing parts supplied by reference TRBV7-9 and TRBJ2-4, is DTGVSQNPRHKITKRGQNVTFRCDPISEHNRLYWYRQTLGQGPEFLTYFQNEAQLEKSRLLSDRFSAERPKGSFSTLEIQRTEQGDSAMYLCASSLANGPQYFGAGTRLSVL.

V gene TRBV14 combines with J gene TRBJ2-5; D remains ambiguous. CDR3 size: 13 residues. In germline, CDR1 is SGHDN, CDR2 FVKESK. Trimming took off 3 bases at V and 3 bases at J, with 8 bases between the two ends. The CDR3 DNA reads TGTGCCAGCAGCCAGACCCTTAAAGAGACCCAGTACTTC. Translation gives CASSQTLKETQYF.

This clonotype has a handful of counts. The chain carries TRBV15 and TRBJ1-4; 9 bases fit TRBD1. This CDR3 spans 15 amino acids. After removal of 3 bases from V and 3 bases from J, the junction contained 2 bases not matched to a gene. From germline, CDR1 is LNHNV and CDR2 YYDKDF (reference sequence). The CDR3 spells CATSRDRGANEKLFF. In DNA form, the CDR3 reads TGTGCCACCAGCAGGGACAGGGGAGCTAATGAAAAACTGTTTTTT.

The chain carries TRBV27 and TRBJ2-5; D is uncertain. V was pared by 5 bases and J by 5 bases, with 9 bases between. The CDR3 is 12 residues long. Germline CDR1 is MNHEY and CDR2 is SMNVEV (reference sequence). In nucleotides, the CDR3 is TGTGCCAGCAGTCCCGACGTGGAGACCCAGTACTTC. The encoded protein is CASSPDVETQYF.

This clonotype was detected only a few times. V gene TRBV14 combines with J gene TRBJ1-1; tentative D call: TRBD1 (5 bases). The CDR3 contains 13 residues. Trimming took 5 bases from V and 1 from J, leaving 8 bases between them. Germline lookup yields CDR1 SGHDN and CDR2 FVKESK. The CDR3 reads CASSVQENTEAFF. In DNA form, the CDR3 reads TGTGCCAGCAGCGTACAGGAGAACACTGAAGCTTTCTTT.

This clonotype came up a few times. The chain couples TRBV20-1 to TRBJ2-5; 9 bases fit TRBD1. The assigned J gene may be wrong: the sequence end matches TRBJ2-1 better. The CDR3 is 15 amino acids. Germline V gives CDR1 DFQATT, CDR2 SNEGSKA (reference sequence). In nucleotides, the CDR3 is TGCAGTGCTAGAGAATGGGACAGGGAGTGGAATGAGCAGTTCTTC. This sequence encodes CSAREWDREWNEQFF.

The J gene is TRBJ2-2, the V gene TRBV7-9; D is uncertain. The CDR3 has 14 amino acids. CDR1 and CDR2 (germline): SEHNR, FQNEAQ (reference sequence). Trimming took off 2 bases at V and 5 bases at J, with 9 bases between the two ends. CDR3 in DNA: TGTGCCAGCAGCTTAATACTGTTGACCGGGGAGCTGTTTTTT. As protein: CASSLILLTGELFF.

V gene TRBV11-2 combines with J gene TRBJ2-5; 9 bases map to TRBD2. V lost 1 base and J lost 1; bases outside the gene matches: 16. The CDR3 is 20 residues long. Looked up from germline, CDR1 is SGHAT and CDR2 is FQNNGV. In DNA form, the CDR3 reads TGTGCCAGCAGCTTAGTTGGGCGGGAGGGCCAGGGTGGCCCCCAAGAGACCCAGTACTTC. The encoded protein is CASSLVGREGQGGPQETQYF.

The rearrangement joins TRBV9 to TRBJ1-1; the D is unclear. Germline-derived CDR1 and CDR2 are SGDLS and YYNGEE. Trimming took off 0 bases at V and 2 bases at J, with 8 bases between the two ends. The CDR3 consists of 14 residues. This CDR3 reads CASSVVDPNTEAFF. Here the CDR3 DNA reads TGTGCCAGCAGCGTAGTGGACCCCAACACTGAAGCTTTCTTT.

This chain links TRBV12-3 or TRBV12-4 with TRBJ2-3; perhaps TRBD1 as D (6 bases). The ends were cut back, 5 bases at V and 6 bases at J, with 18 bases in the middle. The length of the CDR3 is 15 residues. CDR3: CASSPGKGTTDTQYF. CDR3 nucleotides: TGTGCCAGCAGTCCCGGTAAAGGGACAACCGATACGCAGTATTTT.

This clonotype has more than one count but fewer than ten. J is TRBJ2-3 and V is TRBV4-2; 13 positions agree with TRBD2. Germline CDR1 is LGHNA and CDR2 is YNFKEQ. The CDR3 consists of 16 residues. V gave up 1 base and J gave up 4 bases; unmatched junction bases: 2. As DNA, the CDR3 is TGTGCCAGCAGCCAAGGGACTAGCGGGGGTTCAGATACGCAGTATTTT. It codes for CASSQGTSGGSDTQYF.

The chain carries TRBV12-3 or TRBV12-4 and TRBJ1-1, with 7 nucleotides matching TRBD1. This CDR3 has 15 amino acids. Germline trimming cut 2 bases from V and 4 bases from J; bases unmatched to any gene: 7. The CDR3 region has the DNA TGTGCCAGCAGTTTACGGCGGAGGGGGCCCACTGAAGCTTTCTTT. Translating it yields CASSLRRRGPTEAFF.

The CDR3 protein is CAISATSRETQYF. The DNA for the CDR3 is TGTGCCATCAGTGCGACCTCTCGAGAGACCCAGTACTTC. The rearrangement joins TRBV10-3 to TRBJ2-7; D uncertain. The J call may be in error: the DNA end matches TRBJ2-5 better. The CDR3 length is 13 residues. Germline CDR1 and CDR2: ENHRY and SYGVKD.

This clonotype has just a few counts. The rearrangement joins TRBV7-8 to TRBJ2-1; possibly TRBD2 for D (6 bases). Germline CDR1 SGHVS, CDR2 FQNEAQ. The CDR3 spans 13 residues. The V end lost 3 bases, the J end lost 7 bases, and 10 bases lay between the germline ends. The CDR3 nucleotides are TGTGCCAGCAGCTTGCCAGGGAGGAATGAGCAGTTCTTC. It translates to CASSLPGRNEQFF. Filled out from reference TRBV7-8 and TRBJ2-1, the complete variable domain reads GAGVSQSPRYKVAKRGQDVALRCDPISGHVSLFWYQQALGQGPEFLTYFQNEAQLDKSGLPSDRFFAERPEGSVSTLKIQRTQQEDSAVYLCASSLPGRNEQFFGPGTRLTVL.

Regarding this clonotype: Relative to the germline gene, one junction end is altered; a read error may explain this. V is TRBV2 and J is TRBJ2-1; 10 bases are a match to TRBD2. The DNA matches TRBJ2-5 better at its end, which makes the J call doubtful. The germline V gene has CDR1 SNHLY and CDR2 FYNNEI. This CDR3 contains 15 residues. The CDR3 DNA sequence: TGTGCCGGCAGTTTAGCGGGAGGAACCCAGCGGACCCAGTACTTC. This codes for CAGSLAGGTQRTQYF.